The rows below give T cell receptor beta chains drawn from one sample of a study of blood T cell repertoires in COVID-19. Libraries were prepared by immunoSEQ multiplex PCR; TCRdb keeps only in-frame clonotypes and omits some of them. In the table there are 490,000 or so clones, less than 90% of which are singletons. Sequenced material: PBMCs or T cells enriched from blood (not recorded which). The receptors were sampled from a woman aged 55-69 years who had recovered from COVID-19. CDR3s include the opening cysteine and the closing phenylalanine or tryptophan. Each record gives: J gene, V gene, D gene, clone size, CDR3 protein, CDR3 DNA. D genes are given only for firm matches. Clone size is given for some rows only: seen once, a few or many times, or a class if the clone is expanded.

>TRBJ2-3|TRBV5-4|TRBD2|.
CASSSGTSLSYWEFGTQYF
TGTGCCAGCAGCTCGGGGACTAGCCTATCTTACTGGGAATTCGGTACGCAGTATTTT
>TRBJ2-6|TRBV14|.|.
CASSLTRSGANVLTF
TGTGCCAGCAGCCTCACCCGGTCTGGGGCCAACGTCCTGACTTTC
>TRBJ1-2|TRBV6-5|TRBD1|.
CASSYLGQPNYGYTF
TGTGCCAGCAGTTACCTGGGACAGCCTAACTATGGCTACACCTTC
>TRBJ1-1|TRBV7-2|TRBD1|.
CASSLEGAVGTEAFF
TGTGCCAGCAGCTTAGAGGGGGCGGTAGGCACTGAAGCTTTCTTT
>TRBJ1-2|TRBV7-6|TRBD1|many
CASSLEGTGADGYTF
TGTGCCAGCAGCTTAGAAGGGACAGGGGCCGATGGCTACACCTTC
>TRBJ2-1|TRBV4-1|TRBD2|.
CASSQPGLAGGLILGEQFF
TGCGCCAGCAGCCAACCCGGACTAGCGGGGGGGTTGATTTTGGGTGAGCAGTTCTTC
>TRBJ1-6|TRBV7-8|.|.
CASSTGTLPWNSPLHF
TGTGCCAGCAGCACCGGGACTCTCCCTTGGAATTCACCCCTCCACTTT
>TRBJ1-1|TRBV2|.|.
CASSVRLEAFF
TGTGCCAGCAGTGTAAGACTTGAAGCTTTCTTT
>TRBJ2-5|TRBV4-2|TRBD1|.
CASSQGTGGEETQYF
TGTGCCAGCAGCCAAGGAACAGGGGGCGAGGAGACCCAGTACTTC
>TRBJ1-5|TRBV4-1|TRBD1|.
CASSRTGVDQPQHF
TGCGCCAGCAGCCGGACAGGAGTGGATCAGCCCCAGCATTTT
>TRBJ1-1|TRBV6-5|.|few
CASSYGGLTEAFF
TGTGCCAGCAGTTACGGGGGCCTCACTGAAGCTTTCTTT
>TRBJ2-2|TRBV30|.|once
CAWRGTSTGELFF
TGTGCCTGGAGGGGGACTTCCACCGGGGAGCTGTTTTTT
>TRBJ1-6|TRBV27|.|.
CASSLLGGSSPLHF
TGTGCCAGCAGTTTACTTGGGGGCTCTTCACCCCTCCACTTT
>TRBJ1-4|TRBV30|TRBD1|few
CAWSSRDRGGTNEKLFF
TGTGCCTGGAGTTCGCGGGACAGGGGGGGAACTAATGAAAAACTGTTTTTT
>TRBJ2-1|TRBV27|.|.
CASIRRGSSYNEQFF
TGTGCCAGTATCAGGAGGGGTAGCTCCTACAATGAGCAGTTCTTC
>TRBJ2-5|TRBV6-2/TRBV6-3|TRBD1|once
CASSPLDRWVQETQYF
TGTGCCAGCAGTCCCCTGGACAGGTGGGTTCAAGAGACCCAGTACTTC
>TRBJ2-2|TRBV10-3|TRBD2|.
CAISQKSGGSATGELFF
TGTGCCATCAGTCAAAAATCGGGGGGGTCGGCCACCGGGGAGCTGTTTTTT
>TRBJ2-1|TRBV5-1|.|.
CASSFAQDSYNEQFF
TGCGCCAGCAGCTTCGCTCAGGATTCCTACAATGAGCAGTTCTTC